A selection of T cell receptor beta chains follows, all from one sample in a study of shared clonotypes between healthy human individuals. TCRdb's copy holds only in-frame clones and misses some; the assay was immunoSEQ multiplex PCR. Among a few million clones listed, roughly 93% were seen once. Sample: naive CD4+ T cells from PBMCs. Receptors originate from a man between 18 and 35 years old in good health. Some clones in this sample may be carry-over from other donors' samples. The CDR3 runs from the conserved cysteine through the conserved F or W. Fields, in order: CDR3 protein, CDR3 DNA, D gene, clone size, V gene, J gene. A D gene is named only where the DNA matches it firmly. Size is stated for part of the rows, as once, few or many counts, or as a class when the clone is expanded.

CDR3: CASSLVGQGPYEQYF
DNA: TGTGCCAGCAGCTTAGTTGGACAGGGACCCTACGAGCAGTACTTC
D: TRBD1
size: -
V: TRBV11-2
J: TRBJ2-7

CDR3: CASSLWGSGGEQFF
DNA: TGTGCCAGCAGTTTATGGGGTAGCGGGGGTGAGCAGTTCTTC
D: TRBD2
size: -
V: TRBV27
J: TRBJ2-1

CDR3: CASSSTQVSGGFNYGYTF
DNA: TGTGCCAGCTCATCCACTCAGGTCTCTGGGGGATTTAACTATGGCTACACCTTC
D: -
size: once
V: TRBV18
J: TRBJ1-2

CDR3: CASSFGQGGDQPQHF
DNA: TGTGCCAGCAGCTTCGGACAGGGGGGGGATCAGCCCCAGCATTTT
D: TRBD1
size: -
V: TRBV7-2
J: TRBJ1-5

CDR3: CASSAAGGGGETQYF
DNA: TGTGCCAGCAGCGCCGCAGGGGGCGGGGGAGAGACCCAGTACTTC
D: -
size: -
V: TRBV28
J: TRBJ2-5

CDR3: CASSLVGTSGNIQYF
DNA: TGTGCCAGCAGCTTAGTTGGGACTAGCGGAAACATTCAGTACTTC
D: TRBD2
size: -
V: TRBV7-2
J: TRBJ2-4

CDR3: CASSGEQYF
DNA: TGTGCCTCCTCGGGGGAGCAGTACTTC
D: -
size: -
V: TRBV3-2
J: TRBJ2-7

CDR3: CASSLGETNEKLFF
DNA: TGTGCCAGCAGCTTAGGGGAAACTAATGAAAAACTGTTTTTT
D: -
size: -
V: TRBV5-6
J: TRBJ1-4

CDR3: CASSLASGNSYNEQFF
DNA: TGCGCCAGCAGCTTGGCTAGCGGGAACTCCTACAATGAGCAGTTCTTC
D: TRBD2
size: -
V: TRBV5-1
J: TRBJ2-1

CDR3: CASSVLSGSYNEQFF
DNA: TGTGCCAGCAGCGTCTTAAGCGGCTCCTACAATGAGCAGTTCTTC
D: -
size: -
V: TRBV9
J: TRBJ2-1

CDR3: CASSLSGRAGEQYF
DNA: TGTGCCAGCAGCCTTAGCGGGAGGGCTGGAGAGCAGTACTTC
D: TRBD2
size: -
V: TRBV25-1
J: TRBJ2-7

CDR3: CSVPRNGLAGEGETQYF
DNA: TGCAGCGTCCCTAGGAACGGACTAGCGGGAGAGGGAGAGACCCAGTACTTC
D: TRBD2
size: -
V: TRBV29-1
J: TRBJ2-5

CDR3: CASSYRDSSTDTQYF
DNA: TGTGCCAGTAGTTACAGGGACTCTAGCACAGATACGCAGTATTTT
D: -
size: -
V: TRBV19
J: TRBJ2-3

CDR3: CASSFGGQAYNEQFF
DNA: TGTGCCAGCAGTTTTGGGGGACAGGCTTACAATGAGCAGTTCTTC
D: TRBD1
size: -
V: TRBV28
J: TRBJ2-1

CDR3: CASSQDQGGSYNEQFF
DNA: TGCGCCAGCAGCCAAGATCAGGGAGGATCCTACAATGAGCAGTTCTTC
D: -
size: -
V: TRBV4-1
J: TRBJ2-1

CDR3: CASTRGSGNTIYF
DNA: TGTGCCAGCACCAGGGGATCTGGAAACACCATATATTTT
D: -
size: once
V: TRBV6-8
J: TRBJ1-3

CDR3: CASSPTAGGYNEQFF
DNA: TGTGCCAGCAGCCCAACAGCGGGAGGGTACAATGAGCAGTTCTTC
D: TRBD2
size: -
V: TRBV11-2
J: TRBJ2-1

CDR3: CASTDPPAGAREQYF
DNA: TGTGCCAGCACCGACCCCCCGGCGGGGGCAAGGGAGCAGTACTTC
D: -
size: -
V: TRBV6-6
J: TRBJ2-7

CDR3: CASSQGAWGSTEAFF
DNA: TGTGCCAGCAGTCAAGGGGCCTGGGGTAGCACTGAAGCTTTCTTT
D: -
size: -
V: TRBV5-8
J: TRBJ1-1

CDR3: CASSLLRTSTDTQYF
DNA: TGTGCCAGCAGCTTGCTCAGGACTAGCACAGATACGCAGTATTTT
D: -
size: once
V: TRBV5-5
J: TRBJ2-3

CDR3: CASSRDRDLDTQYF
DNA: TGTGCCAGCAGCCGTGACCGGGACCTAGATACGCAGTATTTT
D: -
size: -
V: TRBV7-6
J: TRBJ2-3

CDR3: CASSLEGSADEQYF
DNA: TGCGCCAGCAGCTTGGAGGGCAGCGCGGATGAGCAGTACTTC
D: -
size: -
V: TRBV5-1
J: TRBJ2-7

CDR3: CSVGAGVNTEAFF
DNA: TGCAGCGTTGGGGCGGGAGTGAACACTGAAGCTTTCTTT
D: -
size: once
V: TRBV29-1
J: TRBJ1-1

CDR3: CATSKNLDSGELFF
DNA: TGTGCCACCAGCAAGAACCTTGATTCCGGGGAGCTGTTTTTT
D: -
size: -
V: TRBV15
J: TRBJ2-2

CDR3: CASSYDPTDTQYF
DNA: TGTGCCAGCAGCTATGACCCAACTGATACGCAGTATTTT
D: -
size: -
V: TRBV5-4
J: TRBJ2-3

CDR3: CASEAHRNTGELFF
DNA: TGTGCCAGCGAAGCACACAGGAACACCGGGGAGCTGTTTTTT
D: -
size: once
V: TRBV6-6
J: TRBJ2-2

CDR3: CASRGQGAGVMNTEAFF
DNA: TGTGCCAGTAGAGGACAGGGGGCAGGAGTGATGAACACTGAAGCTTTCTTT
D: TRBD1
size: -
V: TRBV19
J: TRBJ1-1

CDR3: CASSLTGMSNQPQHF
DNA: TGCGCCAGCAGCTTAACAGGGATGAGCAATCAGCCCCAGCATTTT
D: -
size: -
V: TRBV5-1
J: TRBJ1-5

CDR3: CASREGLSGANVLTF
DNA: TGTGCCAGCAGGGAAGGGCTGTCTGGGGCCAACGTCCTGACTTTC
D: -
size: -
V: TRBV6-1
J: TRBJ2-6

CDR3: CASSEVGGTQYF
DNA: TGTGCCAGCAGTGAAGTGGGGGGGACCCAGTACTTC
D: -
size: -
V: TRBV2
J: TRBJ2-5

CDR3: CATSRDPAGDYGYTF
DNA: TGTGCCACCAGCAGAGATCCCGCAGGGGATTATGGCTACACCTTC
D: -
size: once
V: TRBV15
J: TRBJ1-2

CDR3: CASSQGGDQPQHF
DNA: TGTGCCAGCAGCCAGGGCGGTGATCAGCCCCAGCATTTT
D: -
size: -
V: TRBV7-9
J: TRBJ1-5

CDR3: CASNTQRGVEQYF
DNA: TGTGCCAGCAACACCCAGAGGGGTGTCGAGCAGTATTTT
D: -
size: -
V: TRBV2
J: TRBJ2-3